This entry concerns a single TCR beta chain. This sample is drawn from a study of blood T cell repertoires in COVID-19. Germline CDR1 and CDR2: SGHTA and FQGNSA. The length of the CDR3 is 14 residues. Trimming took off 0 bases at V and 3 bases at J, with 9 bases between the two ends. Sequencing was performed with immunoSEQ multiplex PCR; in TCRdb, only in-frame clones are kept and a portion is missing. The profile shows about 97,000 clones, more than 75% of them singletons. The specimen was peripheral blood. The clonotype originates from a human donor in a cohort sampled during active COVID-19. The rearrangement links TRBV7-2 to TRBJ2-7; TRBD2 might be the D (6 bases). The CDR3 protein is CASSLAPAGYEQYF. In DNA form, the CDR3 reads TGTGCCAGCAGCTTAGCTCCAGCGGGCTACGAGCAGTACTTC.